The rows below give T cell receptor beta chains drawn from one sample of a study of blood T cell repertoires in COVID-19. Only in-frame clones appear in the TCRdb table, and some are missing; sequencing was by immunoSEQ multiplex PCR. The sample carries 150,000 or so clones, around nine tenths recorded once. Sequencing used PBMCs or T cells enriched from blood (not recorded which). The origin of the receptors is a woman in her twenties or thirties with acute COVID-19. CDR3s include the opening cysteine and the closing phenylalanine or tryptophan. The order of the fields is CDR3 protein, CDR3 DNA, CDR3 length, J gene, V gene, clone size, D gene. The D gene is left open where the match is weak. Expanded clones are given a class, and other clones once, few, many or no size at all.

CASSLNRNEQFF,TGTGCCAGCAGCTTAAACCGGAATGAGCAGTTCTTC,12,TRBJ2-1,TRBV7-2,NA,NA
CASSAGRDRAYEQYF,TGTGCCAGCAGCGCCGGAAGGGACAGAGCCTACGAGCAGTACTTC,15,TRBJ2-7,TRBV7-2,NA,TRBD1
CASSLTGGPGNTIYF,TGTGCCAGCAGTTTGACAGGGGGCCCTGGAAACACCATATATTTT,15,TRBJ1-3,TRBV27,NA,TRBD1
CASSSQGMDYGYTF,TGTGCCAGTAGTTCCCAGGGGATGGACTATGGCTACACCTTC,14,TRBJ1-2,TRBV19,once,NA
CASSLVSGGTYEQYF,TGTGCCAGCAGCTTAGTGTCAGGGGGGACCTACGAGCAGTACTTC,15,TRBJ2-7,TRBV7-2,NA,NA
CASSLGPEQFF,TGTGCCAGCAGCTTGGGGCCCGAGCAGTTCTTC,11,TRBJ2-1,TRBV7-6,NA,NA
CASSRRSTGDNEQFF,TGTGCCAGCAGTCGAAGAAGTACCGGGGACAATGAGCAGTTCTTC,15,TRBJ2-1,TRBV27,NA,NA
CASQDGGYSPLHF,TGTGCCAGCCAGGACGGCGGGTATTCACCCCTCCACTTT,13,TRBJ1-6,TRBV19,NA,NA
CASSVGANTGELFF,TGTGCCAGCAGCGTAGGGGCAAACACCGGGGAGCTGTTTTTT,14,TRBJ2-2,TRBV9,NA,NA
CATSRALAGAEQYF,TGTGCCACCAGCAGGGCTCTAGCGGGAGCCGAGCAGTACTTC,14,TRBJ2-7,TRBV15,NA,TRBD2
CASSQGFVDTGELFF,TGTGCCAGCTCTCAGGGATTCGTGGACACCGGGGAGCTGTTTTTT,15,TRBJ2-2,TRBV18,NA,NA
CASSMTGDPTSHLTNEQFF,TGTGCCAGTAGTATGACAGGAGACCCCACTAGTCACTTAACAAATGAGCAGTTCTTC,19,TRBJ2-1,TRBV19,NA,NA
CASSLPGQGGTEAFF,TGTGCCAGCAGTTTACCGGGACAGGGAGGGACTGAAGCTTTCTTT,15,TRBJ1-1,TRBV28,NA,TRBD1
CASSPQQGQGGSPLHF,TGTGCCAGCAGCCCTCAGCAGGGACAGGGTGGATCACCCCTCCACTTT,16,TRBJ1-6,TRBV7-9,few,TRBD1
CASSWGQGARVNTEAFF,TGCGCCAGCAGCTGGGGACAGGGGGCGCGTGTTAACACTGAAGCTTTCTTT,17,TRBJ1-1,TRBV5-1,NA,TRBD1
CAWSALHPGQFF,TGTGCCTGGAGCGCGCTTCACCCAGGGCAGTTCTTC,12,TRBJ2-1,TRBV30,NA,NA